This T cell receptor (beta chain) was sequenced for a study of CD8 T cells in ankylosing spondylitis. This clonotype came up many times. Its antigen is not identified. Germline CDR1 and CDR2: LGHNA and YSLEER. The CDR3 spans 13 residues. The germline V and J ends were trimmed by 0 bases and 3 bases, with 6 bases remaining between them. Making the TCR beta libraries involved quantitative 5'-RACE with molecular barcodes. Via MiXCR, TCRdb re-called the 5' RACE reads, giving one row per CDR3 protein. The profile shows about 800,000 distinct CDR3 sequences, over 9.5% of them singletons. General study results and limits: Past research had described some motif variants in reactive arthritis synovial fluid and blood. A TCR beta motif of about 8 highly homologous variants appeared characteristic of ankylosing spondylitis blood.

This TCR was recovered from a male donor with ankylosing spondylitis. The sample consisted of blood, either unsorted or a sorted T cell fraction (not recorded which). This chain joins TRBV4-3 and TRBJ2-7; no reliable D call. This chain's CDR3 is CASSQEWGYEQYF. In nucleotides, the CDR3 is TGCGCCAGCAGCCAAGAATGGGGCTACGAGCAGTACTTC.